Each of the 22 T cell receptor beta chains below was sequenced from the same sample in a study of cytomegalovirus exposure and HLA in healthy donors. Vbeta (60) and Jbeta (13) primers were used in the PCR. TCRdb's copy holds only in-frame clones and misses some; the assay was immunoSEQ multiplex PCR. Here the sample spans around 90,000 clones, 85% being singletons. Sequencing used PBMCs. Receptor source: a man aged 35 to 55 in good health and CMV-seropositive.

The V call is TRBV6-4, the J call TRBJ2-1; TRBD2 agrees at 7 bases. The CDR3 length is 14 residues. Germline CDR1 reads MRHNA; CDR2 reads SNTAGT. V gave up 7 bases and J gave up 0 bases; unmatched junction bases: 3. The chain's CDR3 is CASKRETSYNEQFF. Written as DNA, the CDR3 is TGTGCCAGCAAGCGGGAAACCTCCTACAATGAGCAGTTCTTC.

The rearrangement joins TRBV18 to TRBJ1-4, with TRBD1 as a possible D gene (5 bases). Trimming left V 6 bases short and J 8 bases short, with 16 bases between. CDR3 length: 14 residues. Germline loops: CDR1 KGHSH, CDR2 LQKENI. The CDR3 region is CASSRGSLTEKLFF. The CDR3 coding sequence is TGTGCCAGCTCGCGGGGCAGCCTAACCGAAAAACTGTTTTTT.

The chain links TRBV7-3 to TRBJ1-2, with 7 bases that match TRBD1. The CDR3 is 16 residues long. Unmatched junction bases numbered 12, after V lost 6 bases and J lost 2 bases. The germline gives CDR1 SGHTA, CDR2 FQGTGA. The CDR3 is CASSREPGQPNYGYTF. The CDR3 bases are TGTGCCAGCAGTCGAGAACCGGGACAGCCGAACTATGGCTACACCTTC.

A few counts support this clone. The V gene is TRBV10-3, the J gene TRBJ2-3; the match to TRBD2 covers 12 bases. After removal of 7 bases from V and 4 bases from J, the junction contained 3 bases not matched to a gene. The CDR3 is 14 amino acids. Germline lookup yields CDR1 ENHRY and CDR2 SYGVKD. CDR3 residues: CAITSGRAPDTQYF. CDR3 bases: TGTGCCATCACTAGCGGGAGGGCCCCAGATACGCAGTATTTT.

For the CDR3, the DNA is TGTGCCAGTAGTAAGGAGGACAGGGGGGAGCAGTACTTC. It encodes CASSKEDRGEQYF. The rearrangement uses TRBV19 and TRBJ2-7, with TRBD1 matching 10 bases. The CDR3 totals 13 residues. The germline CDR1 and CDR2 sequences are LNHDA and SQIVND (reference sequence). The V and J ends lost 4 bases and 7 bases, in that order; junction bases with no gene match: 4.

The chain uses TRBV10-1 and TRBJ2-4; tentative D call: TRBD1 (6 bases). From germline, CDR1 is WNHNN and CDR2 SYGVQD (reference sequence). The length of the CDR3 is 15 residues. V lost 2 bases, J lost 0 bases, and 8 bases lay in between. The CDR3: CASSETRGAKNIQYF. CDR3 coding DNA: TGCGCCAGCAGTGAGACCAGGGGAGCCAAAAACATTCAGTACTTC.

V and J are TRBV6-1 and TRBJ2-7; 7 bases line up with TRBD2. J lost 5 bases, V lost 6 bases, and 13 bases had no gene match. Germline V lookup: CDR1 MNHNS, CDR2 SASEGT. The length of the CDR3 is 15 residues. The CDR3 bases are TGTGCCAGCAGCAGAGGCGGGGGAGGGAAAAACGAGCAGTACTTC. This encodes CASSRGGGGKNEQYF.

This clone was seen a single time. This chain uses TRBV6-1 with TRBJ1-4, with D perhaps TRBD1 (6 bases). V was cut by 3 bases and J by 4 bases, with 6 bases left in between. This CDR3 has 13 residues. Per germline, CDR1 MNHNS and CDR2 SASEGT. CDR3 nucleotide sequence: TGTGCCAGCAGTGACAGGGGTAATGAAAAACTGTTTTTT. Translating it yields CASSDRGNEKLFF.

This clone was seen a handful of times. The chain uses TRBV7-3 and TRBJ2-7; a possible D gene is TRBD2 (6 bases). This CDR3 is built from 15 residues. With 1 base removed from V and 0 bases from J, the gap between germline ends came to 10 bases. From germline, CDR1 is SGHTA and CDR2 FQGTGA. The CDR3 DNA reads as TGTGCCAGCAGCTTAATGGGGGGAGACTCCTACGAGCAGTACTTC. This sequence encodes CASSLMGGDSYEQYF. Complete variable domain (other parts from reference TRBV7-3 and TRBJ2-7): GAGVSQTPSNKVTEKGKYVELRCDPISGHTALYWYRQSLGQGPEFLIYFQGTGAADDSGLPNDRFFAVRPEGSVSTLKIQRTERGDSAVYLCASSLMGGDSYEQYFGPGTRLTVT.

The rearrangement joins TRBV5-1 to TRBJ2-3, with D perhaps matching TRBD2 (5 bases). Trimming stripped 4 bases from V and 2 bases from J, with 20 bases between. This CDR3 region has 17 residues. Looked up from germline, CDR1 is SGHRS and CDR2 is YFSETQ. CDR3 nucleotide sequence: TGCGCCAGCAGCCCCCAAGGTTTGGCGGGCGCCACAGATACGCAGTATTTT. This translates into CASSPQGLAGATDTQYF.

The rearrangement uses TRBV11-3 and TRBJ2-1, with 10 bases lining up with TRBD2. This CDR3 has 15 amino acids. Germline V gene data show CDR1 as SGHNT and CDR2 as YENEEA. Trimming took 5 bases from V and 2 from J; bases not matched to a gene: 3. The CDR3 coding sequence is TGTGCCAGCAGCCGAGGGACTAGCGCCTACAATGAGCAGTTCTTC. The encoded protein is CASSRGTSAYNEQFF.

The chain employs TRBV5-6 and TRBJ1-1; 7 bases are a match to TRBD1. CDR1 and CDR2 from the germline V gene are SGHDT and YYEEEE. The CDR3 is 13 amino acids. Trimming removed 0 bases from V and 8 bases from J; junction bases left unmatched: 4. CDR3 sequence reads: CASSLAGTEEAFF. The DNA for the CDR3 is TGTGCCAGCAGCTTGGCCGGGACAGAAGAAGCTTTCTTT.

The chain recombines TRBV4-1 with TRBJ2-3, with 16 bases aligning to TRBD2. Germline CDR1 and CDR2: MGHRA and YSYEKL. The CDR3 consists of 16 residues. V lost 4 bases to trimming and J lost 5 bases; unmatched junction nucleotides: 3. This chain's CDR3 is CASSPGLAGGRDTQYF. The DNA for the CDR3 is TGCGCCAGCAGCCCGGGACTAGCGGGGGGGCGAGATACGCAGTATTTT.

V is TRBV4-1 and J is TRBJ2-2; 12 bases map to TRBD2. V dropped 1 base and J dropped 1; count of bases not matched to a gene: 4. Germline V lookup: CDR1 MGHRA, CDR2 YSYEKL. The CDR3 contains 18 residues. CDR3 amino acids: CASSQALAGGLNTGELFF. CDR3 sequence (DNA): TGCGCCAGCAGCCAAGCTCTAGCGGGAGGGCTGAACACCGGGGAGCTGTTTTTT.

Comments on this clone: The same CDR3 arises from other DNA sequences in this sample as well. The chain joins TRBV15 to TRBJ2-7; D is ambiguous. V was cut by 0 bases and J by 9 bases, with 12 bases left in between. In germline, CDR1 is LNHNV, CDR2 YYDKDF (reference sequence). The CDR3 is made up of 13 amino acids. CDR3: CATSRDPDSPQYF. In nucleotides, the CDR3 is TGTGCCACCAGCAGAGATCCCGACTCCCCGCAGTACTTC.

CDR3 sequence (DNA): TGTGCCAGTAGTCCACAGGTATCTAGCGCACAGTACTTC. This encodes CASSPQVSSAQYF. V usage is TRBV19 and J usage is TRBJ2-7, with D possibly matching TRBD2 (6 bases). V gave up 5 bases and J gave up 10 bases, with 18 bases separating them. Germline V gives CDR1 LNHDA, CDR2 SQIVND (reference sequence). The length of the CDR3 is 13 residues.

The chain couples TRBV2 to TRBJ2-3; D is uncertain. The CDR3 has 11 amino acids. V lost 7 bases and J lost 2, with 4 bases in between. Germline CDR1 is SNHLY and CDR2 is FYNNEI. The CDR3 reads CASILTDTQYF. The CDR3, as DNA: TGTGCCAGCATTCTCACAGATACGCAGTATTTT.

This clone has just one count. The chain couples TRBV7-9 to TRBJ2-1, with TRBD2 matching over 8 bases. The trim removed 2 bases at V and 2 bases at J, leaving 5 bases unmatched. The CDR3 totals 16 residues. CDR1 is SEHNR, CDR2 FQNEAQ, per germline (reference sequence). The CDR3 here is CASSLRGGSTYNEQFF. CDR3 sequence (DNA): TGTGCCAGCAGCTTACGGGGGGGATCTACCTACAATGAGCAGTTCTTC.

The chain couples TRBV13 to TRBJ2-7; D might be TRBD1 (5 bases). The V and J ends lost 0 bases and 5 bases respectively, with 14 bases between them. This CDR3 is built from 15 residues. Germline CDR1 and CDR2: PRHDT and FYEKMQ (reference sequence). CDR3 sequence reads: CASSLGKVVTDEQYF. Written as DNA, the CDR3 is TGTGCCAGCAGCTTAGGAAAAGTGGTGACAGACGAGCAGTACTTC. Using reference TRBV13 and TRBJ2-7 for the parts outside the CDR3, the full variable domain is AAGVIQSPRHLIKEKRETATLKCYPIPRHDTVYWYQQGPGQDPQFLISFYEKMQSDKGSIPDRFSAQQFSDYHSELNMSSLELGDSALYFCASSLGKVVTDEQYFGPGTRLTVT.

This clone has a single count. The chain employs TRBV6-1 and TRBJ1-6; D perhaps matches TRBD1 (5 bases). Germline V gives CDR1 MNHNS, CDR2 SASEGT. The CDR3 consists of 12 residues. Trimming stripped 8 bases from V and 6 bases from J, with 8 bases between. The DNA of the CDR3 is TGTGCCAGCCGGGGGATTAATTCACCCCTCCACTTT. It translates to CASRGINSPLHF.

Regarding this clone: Other DNA sequences in the same sample also yield this CDR3. This chain links TRBV9 with TRBJ2-5; 7 positions match TRBD1. Gene TRBJ2-7 matches the end of the DNA better, so the J call may be wrong. This CDR3 has 15 amino acids. Germline-derived CDR1 and CDR2 are SGDLS and YYNGEE. The CDR3 bases are TGTGCCAGCAGCGTAGAGGCAGGGGGATCCTACGAGCAGTACTTC. This translates into CASSVEAGGSYEQYF.

The V and J genes are TRBV19 and TRBJ2-2; possibly TRBD2 for D (7 bases). The germline V gene has CDR1 LNHDA and CDR2 SQIVND (reference sequence). The length of the CDR3 is 14 residues. V lost 7 bases and J 5 bases, leaving 14 bases between the germline ends. CDR3 nucleotide sequence: TGTGCCAGTAAACAGGGAGGGGAGACCGGGGAGCTGTTTTTT. Protein product: CASKQGGETGELFF.